This is a list of T cell receptor beta chains from one sample in a study of cytotoxic CD8 clonotypes in ibrutinib-treated CLL. Produced via immunoSEQ multiplex PCR; TCRdb's table is partial and in-frame only. The sample shows some 200,000 clones, over 60% of them seen only once. The sequenced sample was PBMCs, obtained after 24 months of ibrutinib treatment. Receptors were obtained from a human donor with chronic lymphocytic leukemia. CDR3s include the opening cysteine and the closing phenylalanine or tryptophan. Each record gives: V gene, clone size, D gene, J gene, CDR3 protein, CDR3 DNA. The D gene is left open where the match is weak. The size entry is marked missing in some rows and otherwise reads once, few, many or a size class.

>TRBV4-2|once|NA|TRBJ2-5
CASSQEITGAGQETQYF
TGTGCCAGCAGCCAAGAGATAACGGGAGCTGGTCAAGAGACCCAGTACTTC
>TRBV28|NA|TRBD2|TRBJ2-1
CASSSPGLVGNEQFF
TGTGCCAGCAGTTCGCCGGGACTAGTTGGGAATGAGCAGTTCTTC
>TRBV19|NA|TRBD1|TRBJ1-2
CASSLRQGWGYTF
TGTGCCAGTAGTCTTCGACAGGGGTGGGGCTACACCTTC
>TRBV9|NA|NA|TRBJ2-7
CASSPQLAAYEQYF
TGTGCCAGCAGCCCCCAGTTGGCAGCCTACGAGCAGTACTTC
>TRBV7-2|NA|TRBD2|TRBJ2-2
CASSSRLAGVVGELFF
TGTGCCAGCAGCTCTAGACTAGCGGGAGTGGTCGGGGAGCTGTTTTTT
>TRBV4-1|NA|NA|TRBJ1-4
CASSGGRNEKLFF
TGCGCCAGCAGCGGAGGCCGGAATGAAAAACTGTTTTTT
>TRBV9|NA|TRBD2|TRBJ2-3
CASSPRTSAGHTQYF
TGTGCCAGCAGCCCACGGACTAGCGCAGGACATACGCAGTATTTT
>TRBV7-9|NA|TRBD1|TRBJ2-5
CASSGRPTGGETQYF
TGTGCCAGCAGCGGACGTCCGACAGGGGGAGAGACCCAGTACTTC
>TRBV5-1|NA|TRBD1|TRBJ1-2
CASSLDSGGSGYTF
TGCGCCAGCAGCTTGGATTCAGGGGGTAGTGGCTACACCTTC
>TRBV30|NA|NA|TRBJ1-5
CAWSVSRSSLGSQPQHF
TGTGCCTGGAGTGTATCCAGATCCTCTTTGGGGAGTCAGCCCCAGCATTTT
>TRBV7-2|NA|NA|TRBJ2-3
CASSLGLSTDTQYF
TGTGCCAGCAGCTTAGGCTTAAGCACAGATACGCAGTATTTT
>TRBV29-1|once|TRBD2|TRBJ2-1
CSVGRLAGLSYNEQFF
TGCAGCGTTGGACGACTAGCGGGACTCTCCTACAATGAGCAGTTCTTC
>TRBV10-2|NA|NA|TRBJ1-1
CASSVPGMNTEAFF
TGCGCCAGCAGTGTTCCAGGTATGAACACTGAAGCTTTCTTT
>TRBV5-1|NA|TRBD2|TRBJ2-5
CASSLDPSGKKETQYF
TGCGCCAGCAGCTTGGATCCTAGCGGGAAAAAAGAGACCCAGTACTTC
>TRBV19|NA|TRBD2|TRBJ2-1
CASSIDGGSSYNEQFF
TGTGCCAGTAGTATAGACGGCGGGAGCTCCTACAATGAGCAGTTCTTC
>TRBV4-3|NA|NA|TRBJ2-4
CASSQNQQVLRNIQYF
TGCGCCAGCAGCCAAAATCAGCAGGTTCTTAGAAACATTCAGTACTTC
>TRBV5-4|NA|NA|TRBJ2-7
CASSDTGKSEQYF
TGTGCCAGCAGCGACACAGGGAAGTCCGAGCAGTACTTC
>TRBV7-2|NA|TRBD2|TRBJ2-1
CASSSGSSYNEQFF
TGTGCCAGCTCAAGCGGGAGCTCCTACAATGAGCAGTTCTTC
>TRBV5-1|NA|NA|TRBJ2-3
CASSFDPSTDTQYF
TGCGCCAGCAGCTTCGACCCCAGCACAGATACGCAGTATTTT
>TRBV4-2|NA|NA|TRBJ2-3
CASSISRPLRDTQYF
TGTGCCAGCAGCATTAGCAGGCCCCTAAGAGATACGCAGTATTTT
>TRBV2|NA|NA|TRBJ1-5
CASSVWDNQPQHF
TGTGCCAGCAGTGTTTGGGACAATCAGCCCCAGCATTTT
>TRBV15|NA|NA|TRBJ2-1
CATSIGSYNEQFF
TGTGCCACCAGCATCGGGAGCTACAATGAGCAGTTCTTC
>TRBV11-2|few|TRBD1|TRBJ1-2
CASSLGGGSGYGYTF
TGTGCCAGCAGCTTAGGAGGGGGCAGCGGCTATGGCTACACCTTC
>TRBV4-1|few|NA|TRBJ1-2
CASSPGGGTYGYTF
TGCGCCAGCAGCCCCGGGGGTGGTACCTATGGCTACACCTTC
>TRBV28|NA|TRBD1|TRBJ2-7
CASSKTGGEYEQYF
TGTGCCAGCAGCAAAACAGGGGGAGAATACGAGCAGTACTTC
>TRBV19|NA|NA|TRBJ1-2
CASMSNGYTF
TGTGCCAGTATGAGTAATGGCTACACCTTC
>TRBV11-3|NA|NA|TRBJ2-3
CANSPRQASTDTQYF
TGTGCCAACAGCCCCAGACAGGCTAGCACAGATACGCAGTATTTT
>TRBV18|NA|NA|TRBJ2-4
CASSPWGRGGKNIQYF
TGTGCCAGCTCACCATGGGGCAGGGGTGGCAAAAACATTCAGTACTTC
>TRBV2|NA|TRBD2|TRBJ2-7
CASKLIGLAREQYF
TGTGCCAGCAAACTCATTGGACTAGCGCGCGAGCAGTACTTC
>TRBV6-5|NA|NA|TRBJ2-1
CASSQAGRSYNEQFF
TGTGCCAGCAGTCAGGCAGGGAGGTCCTACAATGAGCAGTTCTTC
>TRBV28|NA|TRBD2|TRBJ2-7
CASSRTIGLAEPYEQYF
TGTGCCAGCAGTCGCACAATAGGACTAGCGGAACCCTACGAGCAGTACTTC
>TRBV9|NA|NA|TRBJ1-4
CASSDWGEEKLFF
TGTGCCAGCAGCGACTGGGGCGAGGAAAAACTGTTTTTT
>TRBV11-2|few|NA|TRBJ2-7
CASSLGYPPEQYF
TGTGCCAGCAGCTTAGGATACCCCCCGGAGCAGTACTTC
>TRBV11-3|NA|TRBD1|TRBJ2-7
CASSLRRGGQDEQYF
TGTGCCAGCAGCTTACGTCGGGGCGGACAGGACGAGCAGTACTTC
>TRBV19|few|NA|TRBJ1-1
CASTARSDTEAFF
TGTGCCAGTACCGCCCGATCTGATACTGAAGCTTTCTTT
>TRBV7-2|once|TRBD1|TRBJ1-5
CASSSDRVQPQHF
TGTGCCAGCAGCTCGGACAGGGTTCAGCCCCAGCATTTT
>TRBV30|NA|NA|TRBJ1-5
CAWSVSSGNQPQHF
TGTGCCTGGAGTGTAAGTTCGGGCAATCAGCCCCAGCATTTT
>TRBV7-9|NA|TRBD2|TRBJ2-5
CASSPGSGGGEAQYF
TGTGCCAGCAGCCCCGGTTCGGGAGGCGGAGAGGCCCAGTACTTC
>TRBV25-1|NA|NA|TRBJ2-3
CASSELGPDTQYF
TGTGCCAGCAGTGAGTTGGGACCGGATACGCAGTATTTT
>TRBV6-5|once|TRBD1|TRBJ2-7
CASSRTGTGPYEQYF
TGTGCCAGCAGTCGTACCGGGACAGGACCCTACGAGCAGTACTTC
>TRBV27|few|TRBD2|TRBJ2-1
CASSSQTSGDYNEQFF
TGTGCCAGCAGTTCCCAGACTAGCGGAGATTACAATGAGCAGTTCTTC
>TRBV28|NA|NA|TRBJ2-5
CASSLFRETQYF
TGTGCCAGCAGTTTGTTTCGAGAGACCCAGTACTTC
>TRBV11-3|NA|NA|TRBJ2-5
CASSLGDGGTQYF
TGTGCCAGCAGCTTGGGGGACGGAGGGACCCAGTACTTC
>TRBV2|few|TRBD1|TRBJ2-4
CASIMSPRQGNIQYF
TGTGCCAGCATCATGAGCCCCAGACAGGGAAACATTCAGTACTTC
>TRBV7-6|few|TRBD2|TRBJ2-7
CASSLGGTSNEQYF
TGTGCCAGCAGCTTAGGTGGGACTAGCAACGAGCAGTACTTC
>TRBV2|NA|TRBD1|TRBJ1-2
CASRGTGIHNGYTF
TGTGCCAGCAGGGGGACAGGGATTCATAATGGCTACACCTTC
>TRBV6-1|NA|TRBD2|TRBJ2-1
CASSAKRGLAGGGGNEQFF
TGTGCCAGCAGTGCGAAGAGGGGACTAGCGGGAGGGGGAGGCAATGAGCAGTTCTTC